This TCR beta chain was sequenced during a study of CD8+ T cells in alopecia areata. Treatment noted: oral pan-JAK inhibitor, 5-10 mg twice daily. Extracted RNA was reverse transcribed into cDNA, the sequencing template. Sequencing was performed with immunoSEQ multiplex PCR; in TCRdb, only in-frame clones are kept and a portion is missing. The data show about 270,000 clones, approximately 60% seen once. Source: CD4+ T cells sorted from blood, taken around week 54, from a patient treated with tofacitinib. This TCR derives from a human donor with alopecia areata.

The CDR3 DNA reads TGCGCCAGCAGTGCGTCAGACTACGAGCAGTACTTC. Its protein product is CASSASDYEQYF. The J gene is TRBJ2-7, the V gene TRBV10-2; no firm D call. Germline CDR1 and CDR2: WSHSY and SAAADI. The CDR3 runs to 12 residues. V lost 4 bases and J 3 bases, leaving 7 bases between the germline ends.